The present T cell receptor beta chain was sequenced within a study of CD8 T cells in ankylosing spondylitis. Germline V gene data show CDR1 as SGHRS and CDR2 as YFSETQ. This CDR3 region has 16 residues. V lost 0 bases and J lost 6; bases outside the gene matches: 9. It was by quantitative 5'-RACE with molecular barcodes that TCR beta libraries were made. TCRdb re-called the 5' RACE reads through MiXCR, storing one row per CDR3 protein. The top ten hold roughly 4% of the sample, which has 100,000 to 150,000 distinct CDR3 sequences, approximately 10% seen once. This clonotype was found a few times. Its target is unknown. Whole-study findings and limits: What seemed typical of ankylosing spondylitis blood was a TCR beta motif built from several highly homologous variants. Enrichment of disease-linked clones was reportedly significant in matched ankylosing spondylitis synovial fluid. Peripheral blood held disease-linked clones only at relatively low frequency, and these were CD8+.

Material: blood, either unsorted or a sorted T cell fraction (not recorded which). The V and J genes are TRBV5-1 and TRBJ1-1; 9 positions agree with TRBD1. The TCR was taken from a female donor with ankylosing spondylitis or in good health (not recorded which). This chain's CDR3 is CASSLGAGTGYAEAFF. In DNA, the CDR3 is TGCGCCAGCAGCTTGGGGGCCGGGACAGGGTATGCTGAAGCTTTCTTT.